This is a list of T cell receptor beta chains from one sample in a study of cytomegalovirus exposure and HLA in healthy donors. TCRdb keeps only in-frame clones here, not all; method: immunoSEQ multiplex PCR. This table has about 120,000 clones, about three quarters appearing once. The sequencing sample was made of PBMCs. The receptor set was obtained from a woman younger than 45 in good health and CMV-seropositive. The conserved cysteine and the conserved F or W are not part of the CDR3 here.

>11|TRBV2
ASSELGAGELF
>13|TRBV7-2
ASSPRTGAGSGYT
>10|TRBV2
ASSSRGETQY
>11|TRBV4-1
ASSQVGGNEQF
>14|TRBV29-1
SVEGQPDQMNTEAF
>11|TRBV9
ASSQGLTYEQY
>10|TRBV28
ASSPSSYEQY
>15|TRBV7-2
ASSEFTGQGNRYGYT
>12|TRBV5-1
ASRDSLGGTEAF
>15|TRBV5-5
ASSRGRTGVSSYEQY
>16|TRBV19
ASSIGQQWGRTNEKLF
>13|TRBV7-6
ASSALGQGADTQY
>14|TRBV27
ASSLFTGGANSPLH
>15|TRBV4-1
ASSQGIKGGGASEQF
>13|TRBV19
ASRGGGRGNQPQH
>11|TRBV7-2
ASSLGAISEQY